The clone carrying this T cell receptor (beta chain) was recorded only once. Sequencing was performed with immunoSEQ multiplex PCR; in TCRdb, only in-frame clones are kept and a portion is missing. The table records 55,000 to 75,000 clones, roughly 93% of them present only once. The data are from a study of technical replicates of blood from a handful of donors. Sample: PBMCs. The clonotype was recovered from a human donor in good health. Some clones in this sample may be carry-over from other donors' samples.

For the CDR3, the DNA is TGTGCCAGTGGCGCGGGGAGTACAGATACGCAGTATTTT. Translating gives CASGAGSTDTQYF. This chain links TRBV19 with TRBJ2-3, with D perhaps matching TRBD2 (6 bases). The CDR3 contains 13 residues. CDR1 LNHDA and CDR2 SQIVND come from the germline V gene (reference sequence). V was cut by 8 bases and J by 3 bases, with 12 bases left in between.